The clone carrying this T cell receptor beta chain occurred many times. The data belong to a study of T cells in Graves' hyperthyroidism and ophthalmopathy. V lost 5 bases and J 5 bases, leaving 16 bases between the germline ends. This CDR3 comprises 15 residues. Template material for amplifying TCR beta CDR3 regions consisted of RNA transcripts. The primer set for the first-round RT-PCR of the TCR CDR3 was HTBI. MiXCR, applied by TCRdb to the multiplex PCR reads, yields one record per CDR3 protein. The sample carries around 300,000 distinct CDR3 sequences, approximately 13% recorded once. The material sequenced was blood. This receptor was identified in a woman aged 40 to 50 with Graves' hyperthyroidism. The chain combines TRBV12-3 or TRBV12-4 with TRBJ2-1; a possible D gene is TRBD2 (5 bases). The chain's CDR3 is CASSSKGVGHNEQFF. The CDR3 nucleotides read TGTGCCAGCAGTAGCAAGGGAGTCGGGCACAATGAGCAGTTCTTC.